The T cell receptor beta chain described here comes from a study of blood T cell repertoires in COVID-19 (dated by TCRdb to 2018 to 2021). Turning to the overall study: Samples covering the acute and convalescent phases of COVID-19 were provided by collaborators in the United States, Italy and Spain. The material from the prospective study consisted of cDNA or gDNA derived from T cells, B-cell-depleted T cells, or PBMCs. The dataset comprised deeply sampled blood TCRbeta repertoires from subjects exposed to, actively infected with, or recovered from COVID-19. The repertoires were made available in a free public database intended to serve as a resource for research on the immune response to SARS-CoV-2. The samples were drawn from two sources: the first 160 participants of the ongoing ImmuneRACE study, and 950 to 1,500 subjects contributed by 6 global collaborators. The sample metadata nearly always contained a de-identified subject ID, COVID-19 status, age in years and sex. HLA class I and class II types, where available, came from metadata supplied by the sample provider rather than from assay-based typing. Findings and caveats that apply to the study as a whole: The quantity of clinical and demographic metadata differed by source and by participant and was supplied without curation.

The immunoSEQ Assay, a bias-controlled multiplex PCR, was used to amplify TCRbeta CDR3 regions from genomic DNA. Turning to the authors' computational methods: Within the assay, amplification of reference gene primers was used to estimate how many nucleated cells each sample contained. To quantify the absolute abundance of each unique TCRbeta CDR3 rearrangement, sequence reads were collapsed and filtered. For each sample, productive Simpson clonality was calculated as the square root of Simpson's diversity index across productive rearrangements. The table was pulled from immuneACCESS by TCRdb, which kept in-frame rearrangements only. Such tables lose some clones; where checked, under half of the loss comes from unresolved V genes, and the rest has no known cause. That table gives V, J and clone size, and the DNA gave D and trimming. The sample table holds approximately 120,000 clones, of which 75% to 85% were seen once. The top ten hold 10% of the sample.

Only one count was recorded for this clone. Its antigen target is currently unknown. Base qualities are missing; no much larger clone stands one base away. Each collaborating institution followed its own protocols to collect whole blood in K2EDTA tubes. For TCRbeta analysis, collaborator samples were shipped as frozen whole blood, as isolated PBMCs, or as DNA extracted from either sample type. The sample was peripheral blood. This TCR came from a human donor in a cohort sampled during active COVID-19.

The nucleotides read TGTGCCACCAGCAGGGGGGGTCGATTTTTGCCCCAGCATTTT. Its product reads: CATSRGGRFLPQHF. The receptor chain draws on TRBV15 and TRBJ1-5; TRBD1 is possibly the D segment (5 matching bases). V loses 3 bases, J loses 9 bases, and the germline ends lie 15 bases apart. The CDR3 runs 14 residues from the cysteine to the phenylalanine. The CDR3 DNA has 42 bases and is translated from base 1. For CDR1 and CDR2, the germline V gene (reference sequence) lists LNHNV and YYDKDF.